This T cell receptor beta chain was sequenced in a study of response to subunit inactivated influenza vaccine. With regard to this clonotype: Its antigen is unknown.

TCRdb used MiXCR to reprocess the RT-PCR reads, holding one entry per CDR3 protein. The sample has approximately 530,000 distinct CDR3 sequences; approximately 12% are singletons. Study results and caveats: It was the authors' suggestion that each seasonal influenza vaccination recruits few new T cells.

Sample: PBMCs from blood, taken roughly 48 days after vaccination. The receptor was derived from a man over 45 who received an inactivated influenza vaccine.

The CDR3 here is CASSLIAGNYEQYF. DNA of the CDR3: TGTGCCAGCAGCCTTATAGCGGGAAACTACGAGCAGTACTTC. V is TRBV6-2 or TRBV6-3 and J is TRBJ2-7; TRBD2 aligns across 8 bases. Germline V gives CDR1 MNHEY, CDR2 SVGEGT. The CDR3 has 14 amino acids. V lost 6 bases, J lost 3 bases, and 7 bases stayed unmatched.